This T cell receptor (beta chain) was identified during a study of OX40 agonist ivuxolimab in advanced cancers. Study-wide points: There was clonal expansion of CD4+ and CD8+ blood T cells by week 6 at 0.1 to 3.0 mg/kg. Partial responders at 0.1-3.0 mg/kg showed near-lowest clonal expansion. On average, a greater number of expanded clones characterised CD8+ T cells relative to CD4+.

V lost 3 bases to trimming and J lost 8 bases, with 13 bases between them. Germline CDR1 and CDR2: MNHNS and SASEGT. This CDR3 region has 14 residues. Sequencing used immunoSEQ multiplex PCR; TCRdb keeps in-frame clones, though not all of them. The table includes approximately 99,000 clones, 91% detected once. Any history of autoimmune disease or systemic immunosuppression disqualified patients. A remark on this clone: As yet, its antigen is unknown.

The sequenced sample was CD4+ or CD8+ T cells sorted from blood, obtained in a trial of the OX40 agonist ivuxolimab. This chain connects TRBV6-1 to TRBJ1-4; D is uncertain. The source of this sequence is an adult with an advanced solid tumor such as melanoma, head and neck, liver or kidney cancer. The DNA for the CDR3 is TGTGCCAGCAGTGAGGGGATAGCTAGGGAAAAACTGTTTTTT. Amino acids: CASSEGIAREKLFF.